The clone carrying this T cell receptor beta chain came up a few times. Looked up from germline, CDR1 is SQVTM and CDR2 is ANQGSEA. This CDR3 comprises 14 residues. The J segment lost 7 bases and the V segment lost 3 bases, leaving 7 bases of the junction unmatched. The sample originates from a study of T-cell memory formation after mild COVID-19. One entry per CDR3 protein, called by TCRdb with MiXCR from the 5' RACE reads. This sample has roughly 200,000 distinct CDR3 sequences, with 20% to 25% found just once. The source material was PBMCs or a T cell subset sorted from them (not recorded which). The origin of this receptor is an adult woman who had mild COVID-19 (a few samples of this study predate the infection). Cell type and time point are not known. This chain joins TRBV29-1 and TRBJ2-3; 10 bases match TRBD2. This CDR3 reads CSVDVSGRMNTQYF. For the CDR3, the DNA is TGCAGCGTTGACGTTAGCGGGAGGATGAATACGCAGTATTTT.